This T cell receptor (beta chain) is from a study of cytomegalovirus exposure and HLA in healthy donors (TCRdb year 2017). Context from the whole study: In an earlier analysis of 450 to 750 of the donors, 276 Gb of sequence data and 117 million unique TCR beta sequences from roughly 200 million T cells were reported. An early release that covered around 590 HLA-typed donors contained approximately 300 gigabases of sequencing data and roughly 84 million unique TCR sequences. Of the 350 to 450 genotyped donors, 81% were placed in the genetic ancestry cluster associated with self-reported Caucasian donors. The study aimed to test whether cataloging public T cell receptors could reveal signatures of past pathogen exposure. The T cell repertoires of around 730 subjects were profiled by immunosequencing and related to cytomegalovirus serostatus. Along with the roughly 670-subject first cohort, a separate validation cohort of around 110 different subjects was used. The study combined high-throughput TCR immunosequencing, statistical association of individual TCRs with disease status, and machine learning to predict cytomegalovirus infection status. A later analysis re-examined previously published TCR beta repertoires from roughly 720 donors and added high-resolution HLA genotyping to investigate patterns of TCR occurrence. The later analysis used no new phenotypic data to find candidate immune exposures, relying instead on TCR beta sequences and their occurrence across donors. In an earlier analysis of over 550 of the donors, high-throughput TCR beta sequencing was used to judge whether each TCR beta V gene segment behaved as functional or pseudogenic. Donor age, sex, ethnicity and CMV serostatus were compiled alongside the repertoire data. A later genetic analysis took genome-wide SNP genotypes for about three fifths of the roughly 700 donors and used that subset as a discovery cohort. Every discovery cohort repertoire had been produced on one sequencing platform. Class I and class II HLA loci were covered by the typing at four-digit resolution. The number of donors typed differed by locus, with about 629-630 for A, B, C, DRB1 and DQB1, approximately 500 for DQA1, 600 to 610 for DPA1, and around 430 for DPB1. Because of strong linkage in the cohort, roughly five DR-DQ haplotypes were treated as single units for association and clustering. Across approximately 400 genotyped donors of the cohort, an average of 235,054 unique TCR beta nucleotide sequences per donor were sequenced, and approximately 19% of those sequences were non-productive.

Turning to this clone: Its antigen remains undetermined.

What the study reported, not specific to this receptor: Because HLA typing was unavailable for some donors at each locus, only the typed subset was used in association tests. In a later analysis, several top co-occurrence clusters were reported to appear linked to parvovirus B19, influenza, CMV and Epstein-Barr virus. According to a later analysis, most CMV-associated TCR beta chains appeared to be HLA-restricted, and the HLA associations seemed to be driven largely by CMV exposure. The authors suggested that the approach could potentially be extended to other disease states and immunological phenotypes. Broadly in line with IMGT annotations, most TCR beta V segments showed up in productive rearrangements about 87% or about 30% of the time in an earlier analysis of approximately 600 of the donors. In a later analysis, HLA-associated TCR beta chains showed more clonal expansion and lower generation probabilities than non-associated chains that were equally common. Specific HLA alleles were associated with some 15,000 TCR beta sequences at a false discovery rate of 0.05 in a later analysis. The only immune exposure information available for the cohort was CMV serostatus. An association between a missense DCLRE1C variant and V-gene and J-gene trimming of TCR beta chains was found in a later genetic analysis and replicated in an independent cohort. Compared with the approximately 710-donor mean, donors in an Asian-associated ancestry cluster had fewer N-insertions in productive TCRs, according to a later genetic analysis. A few of the identified cytomegalovirus-associated TCR beta chains were confirmed in vitro to be specific for cytomegalovirus antigens. In both the original and validation cohorts, the classifier was reported to diagnose cytomegalovirus status with high specificity and sensitivity. A cluster of highly shared sequence variants was judged likely to represent a technical artifact of the sequencing pipeline. Linkage disequilibrium might explain the correlated functional status among segregating V segments, but an unknown experimental factor could not be ruled out. Because the 87-base-pair reads could not distinguish some IMGT-functional V segments, including TRBV6-2 and TRBV6-3, those segments were excluded. The earlier analysis of approximately 540 of the donors excluded over 15 rarely observed V segments, including chromosome 9 orphons, because counts were too low. When HLA alleles, especially DR and DQ, strongly co-occurred, attributing TCR associations to individual alleles was difficult. Sequencing depth was assumed to be roughly uniform across donors in the presence/absence analyses, though that assumption may not hold. In this cohort, only TCR beta chains were sequenced, and detectable features were limited by the absence of alpha or paired-chain data. A further reported finding was that TCR beta sequences accurately predicted the HLA-A and HLA-B alleles for most subjects in the first cohort. While some public TCRs were present in many individuals, most TCR sequences turned up only very rarely across donors. The study listed approximately 150 TCR beta chains as associated with cytomegalovirus. In a later analysis, TCR association rates were found to vary across HLA loci, with the most associated TCRs seen for DRB1 alleles and the fewest for HLA-C alleles.

Libraries came from the immunoSEQ multiplex PCR assay. A mixture of 60 forward primers for TCR Vbeta segments and 13 reverse primers for TCR Jbeta segments was used in the multiplex PCR. The CDR3 region of rearranged TCR beta genes was amplified from genomic DNA with a multiplex PCR assay. The amplified TCR beta libraries were sequenced on the Illumina HiSeq System as 87-base-pair reads. In the original analysis: A later analysis counted approximately 74 million unique TCR beta chains across the 640 or so repertoires, and 9 million to 14 million of these chains were shared by at least two donors. Raw reads were error-corrected and collapsed into unique sequences with a nearest-neighbor algorithm that merged closely related sequences to remove PCR and sequencing errors. CDR3 sequences were aligned to IMGT reference sequences to assign V, D and J gene segments. For a sequence to be retained, at least a six-nucleotide match to both a V gene segment and a J gene segment was required. A rearrangement was called productive if the CDR3 had no stop codons and remained in frame with V and J, and every other rearrangement was called non-productive. CDR3 was defined according to IMGT convention as the region running from the second conserved V-encoded cysteine to the conserved J-encoded phenylalanine. The earlier analysis of approximately 590 of the donors excluded any sequence lacking an unambiguous match to a single V gene segment. In an earlier analysis of more than 500 of the donors, a V segment was called functional when productive rearrangements were above 56.7%, and segregating when the standard deviation between donors exceeded 5%. A statistical classification framework was developed to diagnose cytomegalovirus status using the catalog of TCR beta chain sequences. A later analysis assigned V and J genes by comparing TCR nucleotide sequences with IMGT/GENE-DB human TR gene sequences. In a later analysis, CDR3 sequences and most-parsimonious VDJ recombination scenarios were assigned using the TCRdist pipeline. In a later analysis, each TCR beta chain was defined by its CDR3 amino acid sequence together with its V-gene family, and reads lacking a unique V-gene family were excluded. As a way to deal with suspected cross-contamination and a sequencing artifact, a later analysis dropped 592 nucleotide sequences that were highly shared and had low generation probability. A later analysis calculated a clonal expansion index for each public chain from normalized within-repertoire ranks of inferred template counts. A later analysis computed generation probabilities with a VDJ recombination model fitted to out-of-frame rearrangements, and checked the results against IGoR. A later analysis scored TCR-TCR, TCR-HLA and TCR-CMV co-occurrence with hypergeometric tests, applying a repertoire-size bias correction to TCR pairs. False discovery rates were estimated in a later analysis by permuting HLA or CMV assignments 20 times. In a later analysis, co-occurring TCRs were grouped with DBSCAN, and TCRdist sequence similarity was added when clustering was performed within HLA-allele-positive subsets. For co-occurrence clustering, repertoires with fewer than 30,000 or more than 120,000 public chains were excluded, along with 5 or 6 repertoires with anomalous nucleotide sharing. Entries here come from immuneACCESS through TCRdb and include only in-frame sequences with V and J called. Some clones fail to appear in such tables; in the studies checked, an unresolved V gene covers under half of the shortfall, and the cause of the remainder is unknown. V and J calls and clone size are as listed in that table; D and trimming were resolved from the DNA. This sample's clone table shows 150,000 to 200,000 clones. Clones ranked in the top ten supply about 2% of the sample.

Germline trimming: 1 base from V, 2 bases from J; junction bases outside gene matches: 10. The germline V gene encodes CDR1 SGHDT and CDR2 YYEEEE. Reading from cysteine to phenylalanine, the CDR3 counts 17 amino acids. The retained sequence is limited to the CDR3, 51 bases, with the frame set at the first base. The cohort was made up of approximately 670 healthy bone marrow donors. All cohort members were sampled while nominally healthy, although unrecorded immune exposures were likely present. The donor was CMV seronegative and was included in the group of a few hundred seronegative cohort members. A peripheral blood sample was collected from each donor, and TCR beta sequencing was performed on peripheral blood mononuclear cells. The Qiagen DNeasy Blood Extraction Kit was used to extract genomic DNA from the blood cell samples.

The sample was PBMCs. Rearrangement joined TRBV5-6 to TRBJ2-3; the junction holds 7 bases that match TRBD2. The sequence came from a man aged 25-45 years in good health and CMV-seronegative. The DNA is TGTGCCAGCAGCTTGTACGCTGTAGCGGGTTTCACAGATACGCAGTATTTT. Translated, this gives CASSLYAVAGFTDTQYF.